The 20 T cell receptor beta chains listed next were all sequenced from one sample in a study of blood T cell repertoires in COVID-19. Assay: immunoSEQ multiplex PCR; the TCRdb copy retains only in-frame clones and omits some. The sample yields a few hundred thousand clones, about 88% seen once. The sequencing input was PBMCs or T cells enriched from blood (not recorded which). These receptors came from a woman younger than 45 who had recovered from COVID-19.

In DNA form, the CDR3 reads TGTGCCAGCAGCCCACAGGGCTATAATTCACCCCTCCACTTT. Translated: CASSPQGYNSPLHF. The V and J genes are TRBV3-1 (or the pseudogene TRBV3-2) and TRBJ1-6; tentatively, D is TRBD1 (6 bases). The CDR3 loop spans 14 amino acids. Germline CDR1 reads LGHDT; CDR2 reads YNNKEL (reference sequence). The V gene lost 4 bases and the J gene lost 3 bases, with 7 bases spanning the gap.

This chain joins TRBV18 and TRBJ1-6; no definite D call. Trimming stripped 2 bases from V and 1 base from J, with 9 bases between. CDR3 length: 16 amino acids. The germline V gene encodes CDR1 KGHSH and CDR2 LQKENI. The CDR3 reads CASSPASVSYNSPLHF. In DNA form, the CDR3 reads TGTGCCAGCTCACCAGCGAGTGTTTCCTATAATTCACCCCTCCACTTT. The full variable domain, in which reference TRBV18 and TRBJ1-6 provide the parts outside the CDR3, is NAGVMQNPRHLVRRRGQEARLRCSPMKGHSHVYWYRQLPEEGLKFMVYLQKENIIDESGMPKERFSAEFPKEGPSILRIQQVVRGDSAAYFCASSPASVSYNSPLHFGNGTRLTVT.

The chain couples TRBV3-1 (or the pseudogene TRBV3-2) to TRBJ2-2; 14 nucleotides agree with TRBD2. The CDR3 sequence is 18 residues long. The J segment lost 6 bases and the V segment lost 3 bases, leaving 9 bases of the junction unmatched. The germline CDR1 and CDR2 sequences are LGHDT and YNNKEL (reference sequence). This chain's CDR3 is CASSHLPGTSGGSGELFF. CDR3 coding DNA: TGTGCCAGCAGCCACCTTCCCGGGACTAGCGGGGGTTCCGGGGAGCTGTTTTTT.

The gene calls are TRBV20-1 and TRBJ1-4; D ambiguous. Trimming left V 3 bases short and J 8 bases short, with 10 bases between. CDR1 and CDR2 (germline): DFQATT, SNEGSKA (reference sequence). The CDR3 consists of 12 residues. The CDR3 loop reads CSASARREKLFF. For the CDR3, the DNA is TGCAGTGCTAGTGCCCGGAGAGAAAAACTGTTTTTT.

CDR3 nucleotides: TGTGCCAGCAGCTTAGCGTCGGCAGGGGATCGACAGCCCCAGCATTTT. It translates to CASSLASAGDRQPQHF. V usage is TRBV7-9 and J usage is TRBJ1-5, with D perhaps TRBD1 (6 bases). The CDR3 runs to 16 residues. Germline V gene data show CDR1 as SEHNR and CDR2 as FQNEAQ (reference sequence). V was pared by 0 bases and J by 7 bases, with 16 bases between.

The chain employs TRBV14 and TRBJ1-1; maybe TRBD1 (5 bases). Germline V gene sequence: CDR1 SGHDN, CDR2 FVKESK. Trimming removed 1 base from V and 5 bases from J, with 17 bases in between. The CDR3 has 16 amino acids. Here the CDR3 reads CASSQVGGYEGTEAFF. The CDR3, as DNA: TGTGCCAGCAGCCAAGTCGGGGGGTACGAGGGGACTGAAGCTTTCTTT.

The chain employs TRBV3-1 (or the pseudogene TRBV3-2) and TRBJ2-3; 7 bases map to TRBD1. Germline trimming cut 1 base from V and 4 bases from J; bases unmatched to any gene: 5. This CDR3 comprises 15 residues. Germline values: CDR1 LGHDT, CDR2 YNNKEL (reference sequence). The CDR3 reads CASSQVIQGADTQYF. CDR3 sequence (DNA): TGTGCCAGCAGCCAAGTAATCCAGGGGGCAGATACGCAGTATTTT.

The gene calls are TRBV11-2 and TRBJ2-1; 11 positions match TRBD2. Trimming took 6 bases from V and 7 from J; bases not matched to a gene: 8. This CDR3 has 15 amino acids. Germline CDR1 and CDR2: SGHAT and FQNNGV. CDR3 in DNA: TGTGCCAGCAGTATTAGCGGGGGGGCCGGGAATGAGCAGTTCTTC. Translated: CASSISGGAGNEQFF. The complete variable domain, with remaining parts taken from reference TRBV11-2 and TRBJ2-1, reads EAGVAQSPRYKIIEKRQSVAFWCNPISGHATLYWYQQILGQGPKLLIQFQNNGVVDDSQLPKDRFSAERLKGVDSTLKIQPAKLEDSAVYLCASSISGGAGNEQFFGPGTRLTVL.

The rearrangement joins TRBV19 to TRBJ1-4; 8 bases are a match to TRBD1. V lost 7 bases, J lost 8 bases, and 12 bases stayed unmatched. Germline V gives CDR1 LNHDA, CDR2 SQIVND (reference sequence). The CDR3 runs 15 residues. The chain's CDR3 is CASNPGGRLGEKLFF. The CDR3 nucleotides are TGTGCCAGTAATCCAGGGGGCCGATTGGGCGAAAAACTGTTTTTT. The full variable domain, in which reference TRBV19 and TRBJ1-4 provide the parts outside the CDR3, is DGGITQSPKYLFRKEGQNVTLSCEQNLNHDAMYWYRQDPGQGLRLIYYSQIVNDFQKGDIAEGYSVSREKKESFPLTVTSAQKNPTAFYLCASNPGGRLGEKLFFGSGTQLSVL.

This chain connects TRBV30 to TRBJ1-2; 7 nucleotides match TRBD1. The CDR3 is made up of 13 amino acids. The germline gives CDR1 GTSNPN, CDR2 SVGIG (reference sequence). The junction had 7 bases not matched to a gene; V was cut back by 5 bases and J by 4 bases. This CDR3 reads CAWRDRAPYGYTF. The CDR3 nucleotides are TGTGCCTGGCGTGACAGGGCCCCCTATGGCTACACCTTC.

The chain employs TRBV7-9 and TRBJ1-1; unclear D gene. From germline, CDR1 is SEHNR and CDR2 FQNEAQ (reference sequence). The length of the CDR3 is 13 residues. V was clipped by 5 bases and J by 7 bases, with 14 bases between them. CDR3 sequence: CASSLQDFYEAFF. The DNA of the CDR3 is TGTGCCAGCAGCCTTCAGGATTTTTATGAAGCTTTCTTT.

The rearrangement links TRBV27 to TRBJ2-3; a weak D match, TRBD2 (6 bases). This CDR3 region has 13 residues. Trimming removed 6 bases from V and 1 base from J, with 8 bases in between. Germline values: CDR1 MNHEY, CDR2 SMNVEV (reference sequence). The CDR3, as DNA: TGTGCCAGCAGAATAGCGGGCACAGATACGCAGTATTTT. Its protein is CASRIAGTDTQYF.

V usage is TRBV7-9 and J usage is TRBJ2-7; possibly TRBD1 for D (5 bases). There are 13 residues in the CDR3. V lost 1 base, J lost 9 bases, and 13 bases lay in between. Germline lookup yields CDR1 SEHNR and CDR2 FQNEAQ (reference sequence). The CDR3 DNA is TGTGCCAGCAGCTTAGGAGCAGGGCTCGGGCAGTACTTC. Translating it yields CASSLGAGLGQYF.

The genes are TRBV5-5 and TRBJ1-2, with D perhaps matching TRBD1 (6 bases). Germline assignment: CDR1 SGHKS and CDR2 YYEKEE (reference sequence). Trimming removed 2 bases at V and 3 bases at J, with 11 bases between. This CDR3 comprises 14 residues. The CDR3 here is CASSLTQGHYGYTF. In DNA, the CDR3 is TGTGCCAGCAGCTTAACACAGGGTCACTATGGCTACACCTTC. The whole variable domain, remainder taken from reference TRBV5-5 and TRBJ1-2, is DAGVTQSPTHLIKTRGQQVTLRCSPISGHKSVSWYQQVLGQGPQFIFQYYEKEERGRGNFPDRFSARQFPNYSSELNVNALLLGDSALYLCASSLTQGHYGYTFGSGTRLTVV.

DNA of the CDR3: TGCAGTGCTAGTCAAACGCCGTCGGGGCCCCAGCATTTT. As protein: CSASQTPSGPQHF. This chain joins TRBV20-1 and TRBJ1-5; D unresolved. Deletions cut 3 bases from V and 9 bases from J, with 15 bases between. Looked up from germline, CDR1 is DFQATT and CDR2 is SNEGSKA (reference sequence). The CDR3 extends over 13 amino acids.

V gene TRBV5-1 combines with J gene TRBJ2-1; the match to TRBD2 covers 8 bases. This CDR3 has 18 amino acids. Germline V gene data show CDR1 as SGHRS and CDR2 as YFSETQ. V trimming: 0 bases; J trimming: 0 bases; junction bases outside the gene matches: 8. The CDR3 protein is CASSLAISGVSSYNEQFF. The CDR3 region has the DNA TGCGCCAGCAGCTTGGCCATTAGCGGGGTTAGCTCCTACAATGAGCAGTTCTTC.

This clone was seen just once. The V call is TRBV7-2, the J call TRBJ1-2; D is undetermined. There are 14 residues in the CDR3. V was clipped by 5 bases and J by 1 base, with 11 bases between them. CDR1 is SGHTA and CDR2 is FQGNSA in the germline V gene. CDR3 nucleotide sequence: TGTGCCAGCAGCATAGGGCCAGTTAACTATGGCTACACCTTC. This encodes CASSIGPVNYGYTF.

Written as DNA, the CDR3 is TGTGCCACCCAACAGGGGGGGGTAAATCAGCCCCAGCATTTT. Its protein product is CATQQGGVNQPQHF. The chain joins TRBV10-3 to TRBJ1-5; 8 bases line up with TRBD1. Trimming at V came to 10 bases and at J to 4 bases, leaving 9 bases not matched to a gene. Germline values: CDR1 ENHRY, CDR2 SYGVKD. The length of the CDR3 is 14 residues.

CDR3 nucleotides: TGCGCCAGCAGCGACCCGGGACAGGGCCACAATGAGCAGTTCTTC. It specifies CASSDPGQGHNEQFF. J is TRBJ2-1 and V is TRBV5-1; TRBD1 matches 9 bases. Trimming cost V 4 bases and J 5 bases; bases outside gene matches: 7. Germline CDR1 is SGHRS and CDR2 is YFSETQ. The CDR3 sequence is 15 residues long.

The chain employs TRBV28 and TRBJ1-2; TRBD1 agrees at 7 bases. The CDR3 spans 17 residues. In germline, CDR1 is MDHEN, CDR2 SYDVKM. The V segment lost 1 base and the J segment 1 base; nucleotides outside the gene matches: 9. The CDR3 sequence: CASSLSTGQTFNYGYTF. Written as DNA, the CDR3 is TGTGCCAGCAGTTTATCGACGGGACAGACATTTAACTATGGCTACACCTTC.